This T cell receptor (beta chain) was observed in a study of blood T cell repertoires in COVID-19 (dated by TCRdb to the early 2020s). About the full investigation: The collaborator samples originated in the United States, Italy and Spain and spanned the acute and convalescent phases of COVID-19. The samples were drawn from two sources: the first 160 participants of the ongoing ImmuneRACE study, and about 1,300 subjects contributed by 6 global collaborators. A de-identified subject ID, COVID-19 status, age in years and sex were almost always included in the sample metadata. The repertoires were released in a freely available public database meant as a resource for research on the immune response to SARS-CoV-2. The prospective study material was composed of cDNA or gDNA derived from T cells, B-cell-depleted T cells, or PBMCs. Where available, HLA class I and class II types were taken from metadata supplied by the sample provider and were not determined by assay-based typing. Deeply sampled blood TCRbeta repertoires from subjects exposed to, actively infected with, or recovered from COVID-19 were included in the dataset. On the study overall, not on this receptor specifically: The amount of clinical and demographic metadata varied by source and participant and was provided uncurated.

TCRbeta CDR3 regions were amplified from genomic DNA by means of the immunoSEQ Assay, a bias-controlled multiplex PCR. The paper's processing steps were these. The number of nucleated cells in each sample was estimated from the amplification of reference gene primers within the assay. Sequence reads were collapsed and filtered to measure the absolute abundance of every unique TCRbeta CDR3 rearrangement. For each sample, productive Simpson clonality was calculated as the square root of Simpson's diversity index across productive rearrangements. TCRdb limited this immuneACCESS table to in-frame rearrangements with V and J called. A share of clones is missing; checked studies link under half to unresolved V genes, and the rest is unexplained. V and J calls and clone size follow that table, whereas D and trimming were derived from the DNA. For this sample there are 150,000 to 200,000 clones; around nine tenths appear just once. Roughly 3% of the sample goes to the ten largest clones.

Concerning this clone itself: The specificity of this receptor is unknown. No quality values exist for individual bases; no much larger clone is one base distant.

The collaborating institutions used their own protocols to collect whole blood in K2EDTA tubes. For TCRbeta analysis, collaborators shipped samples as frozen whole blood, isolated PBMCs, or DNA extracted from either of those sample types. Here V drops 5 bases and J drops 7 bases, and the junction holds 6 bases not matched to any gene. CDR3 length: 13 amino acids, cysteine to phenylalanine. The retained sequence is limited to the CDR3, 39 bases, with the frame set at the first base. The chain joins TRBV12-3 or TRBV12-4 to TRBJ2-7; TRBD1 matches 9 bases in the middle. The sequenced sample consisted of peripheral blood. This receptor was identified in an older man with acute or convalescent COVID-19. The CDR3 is CASSRDRGREQYF. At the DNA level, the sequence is TGTGCCAGCAGTAGAGACAGGGGGAGGGAGCAGTACTTC.